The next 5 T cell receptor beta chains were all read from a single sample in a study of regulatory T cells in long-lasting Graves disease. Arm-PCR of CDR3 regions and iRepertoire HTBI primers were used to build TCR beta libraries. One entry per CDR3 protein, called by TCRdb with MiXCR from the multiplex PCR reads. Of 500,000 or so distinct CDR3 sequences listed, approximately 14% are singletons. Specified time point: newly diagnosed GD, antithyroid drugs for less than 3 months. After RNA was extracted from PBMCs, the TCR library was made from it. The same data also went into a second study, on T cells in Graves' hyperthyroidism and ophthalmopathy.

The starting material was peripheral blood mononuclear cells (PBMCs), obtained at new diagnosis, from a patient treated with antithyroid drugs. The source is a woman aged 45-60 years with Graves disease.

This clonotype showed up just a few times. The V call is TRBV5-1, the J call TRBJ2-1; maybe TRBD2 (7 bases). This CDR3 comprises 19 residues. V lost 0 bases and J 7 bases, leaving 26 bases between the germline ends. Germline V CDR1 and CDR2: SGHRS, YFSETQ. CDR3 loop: CASSLEGGLAVGPENEQFF. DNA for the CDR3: TGCGCCAGCAGCTTGGAGGGGGGGCTAGCGGTCGGGCCAGAGAATGAGCAGTTCTTC.

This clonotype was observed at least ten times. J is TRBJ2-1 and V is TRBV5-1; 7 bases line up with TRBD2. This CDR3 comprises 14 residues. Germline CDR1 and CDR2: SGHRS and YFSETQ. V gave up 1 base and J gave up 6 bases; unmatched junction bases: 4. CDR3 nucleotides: TGCGCCAGCAGCTTGTTCGCTAGCGGCAATGAGCAGTTCTTC. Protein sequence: CASSLFASGNEQFF.

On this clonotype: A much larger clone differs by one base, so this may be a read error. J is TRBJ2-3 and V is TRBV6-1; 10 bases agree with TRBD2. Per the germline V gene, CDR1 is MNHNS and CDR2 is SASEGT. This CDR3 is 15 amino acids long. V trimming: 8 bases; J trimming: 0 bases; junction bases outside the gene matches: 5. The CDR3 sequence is CASGPTSGSTDTQYF. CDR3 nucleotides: TGTGCCAGCGGACCGACTAGCGGGAGCACAGATACGCAGTATTTT.

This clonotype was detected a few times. The CDR3 loop is CASSPPWRDGNTIYF. The CDR3 nucleotides are TGTGCCAGCTCACCACCATGGCGAGATGGAAACACCATATATTTT. This chain joins TRBV18 and TRBJ1-3; D remains ambiguous. CDR1 KGHSH and CDR2 LQKENI come from the germline V gene. The CDR3 contains 15 residues. Trimming cost V 0 bases and J 3 bases, with 9 bases left between them.

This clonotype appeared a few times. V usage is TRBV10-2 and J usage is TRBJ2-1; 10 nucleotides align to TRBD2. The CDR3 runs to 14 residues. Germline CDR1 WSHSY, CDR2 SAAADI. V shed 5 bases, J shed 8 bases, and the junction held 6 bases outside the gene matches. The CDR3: CASSLAGALYEQFF. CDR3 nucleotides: TGCGCCAGCAGTCTAGCGGGAGCGTTGTATGAGCAGTTCTTC.